These T cell receptor beta chains were read from a single sample in a study of cytomegalovirus exposure and HLA in healthy donors. Sequenced by immunoSEQ multiplex PCR; TCRdb stores in-frame clones only, minus some. The repertoire consists of 100,000 to 150,000 clones, with around 85% occurring once and the leading ten covering more than 2%. Sequencing was carried out using PBMCs. These receptors were obtained from a man younger than 40 in good health and CMV-seronegative. Both conserved end residues are trimmed from each CDR3. Fields, in order: V gene, CDR3 protein.

TRBV10-1,ASSLGGGISYNEQF
TRBV28,ASSFSDRFGTGELF
TRBV11-2,ASSPGLVTDTQY
TRBV28,ASSSRVAPGNTIY
TRBV13,ASSLEIRRQTQY
TRBV27,ANWILTAGGRGRVVDIQY
TRBV10-3,AISDPAGTSGGTQETQY
TRBV11-2,ASSLDLGQGGTEAF
TRBV6-5,ASSPSFATNEKLF
TRBV28,ASSFPLPGLSSGDYNEQF
TRBV7-9,ASSLPGGVNEQF
TRBV7-2,ASSLVGDSYEQY
TRBV6-1,ASSEGTGFGEQY
TRBV30,APSSGGEKLF
TRBV28,ASSWDFYEQY
TRBV7-8,ASSPRPDTYTEAF
TRBV11-2,ASSFVVRRSSYNEQF
TRBV9,ASSPTGQPEFEQY
TRBV19,ASSILPGETQY
TRBV27,ASSLWGISAADGNQPQH
TRBV30,AWMTLRADYGYT
TRBV14,ASSPSRFNYGYT
TRBV5-4,ASSFDPGEGDTQY
TRBV5-1,ASSSRQGRNGELF
TRBV28,ASSRGKQGRGYGYT
TRBV19,ASSGHRGQPQH
TRBV4-2,ASSQGVGGFREETQY
TRBV10-3,AISELTGGLQETQY
TRBV9,ASSVGVRGTREKLF
TRBV6-5,ASSIGGLGIYT
TRBV19,ASSLSQGARFYEKLF
TRBV28,ASSYTRGGVSTGELF
TRBV6-5,ASSYTGEAKNSQY
TRBV6-1,ASSEYLVAEAF
TRBV28,ASRGAGGPLTDTQY
TRBV5-1,ASSFETGANSPLH
TRBV28,ASSSPMYGGTDTQY
TRBV28,ASSLTGGWNTEAF
TRBV5-1,ASSYRQGGISGTDTQY
TRBV19,ASSISPSAGQGRYTGELF
TRBV30,AWSVTLGGNTEAF
TRBV7-2,ASSSGLAGGTGELF
TRBV2,ASSEPGAAGELF
TRBV19,ASSKGLTTNEKLF
TRBV30,AWSVHWGEQF
TRBV29-1,SVTDSPLNYGYT
TRBV19,ASSMGGGFRHGYT
TRBV9,ASSLGTGNQPQH
TRBV28,ASRFSGGEGSPLH
TRBV19,ASSIKGALSGNTIY
TRBV4-1,ASSQERLVGEQY
TRBV11-2,ASSHGAGQGAPGETQY
TRBV28,ASSFTGNQPQH
TRBV28,ARGRGSTTSYNEQF
TRBV5-1,ASSLETGGPGGYT
TRBV7-2,ASSSPLSSTEAF